The 32 T cell receptor beta chains presented below share a single source sample, sequenced in a study of identical twins. One entry per CDR3 protein, called by TCRdb with MiXCR from the 5' RACE reads. There are over 250,000 distinct CDR3 sequences in the sample; over 8.5% occur only once, and roughly 6.8% lies in the top ten. The sample was also reused in another study, on yellow fever vaccine responses in identical twins.

What was sequenced was CD8+ T cells sorted from blood. These receptor sequences come from a woman between 18 and 29 years old in good health.

V and J are TRBV6-1 and TRBJ2-7, with 8 bases lining up with TRBD1. The germline V gene has CDR1 MNHNS and CDR2 SASEGT. The CDR3 sequence is 14 residues long. With 7 bases clipped from V and 5 bases from J, the junction kept 10 bases outside the gene matches. The CDR3 here is CASKGEQGGNEQYF. The CDR3 DNA reads as TGTGCCAGCAAGGGGGAACAGGGGGGCAACGAGCAGTACTTC.

This clonotype was detected ten times or more. The chain carries TRBV2 and TRBJ2-1; 11 nucleotides line up with TRBD2. CDR3 length: 16 amino acids. V dropped 7 bases and J dropped 9; count of bases not matched to a gene: 14. Germline-derived CDR1 and CDR2 are SNHLY and FYNNEI. CDR3 region: CASNTETSGEDGEQFF. CDR3 DNA sequence: TGTGCCAGCAATACTGAGACTAGCGGGGAGGATGGTGAGCAGTTCTTC.

This clonotype has more than one count but fewer than ten. This rearrangement joins TRBV12-3 or TRBV12-4 to TRBJ2-3, with D possibly matching TRBD2 (6 bases). The CDR3 has 13 residues. The V and J ends lost 3 bases and 4 bases respectively, with 8 bases between them. The CDR3 nucleotides read TGTGCCAGCAGTTTGGGGACTGCAGATACGCAGTATTTT. Translating it yields CASSLGTADTQYF.

In this sample, this clonotype turned up many times. The chain recombines TRBV7-2 with TRBJ2-1; D not resolved. This CDR3 is 11 amino acids long. V was shortened by 2 bases and J by 8 bases, with 4 bases between the two germline ends. Looked up from germline, CDR1 is SGHTA and CDR2 is FQGNSA. As DNA, the CDR3 is TGTGCCAGCAGCTTATTGGATGAGCAGTTCTTC. This sequence encodes CASSLLDEQFF.

This clonotype came up many times. The chain couples TRBV5-1 to TRBJ1-1; the D is unclear. V shed 4 bases and J shed 5 bases, with 12 bases lying between them. CDR1 SGHRS and CDR2 YFSETQ come from the germline V gene. The CDR3 has 13 amino acids. As DNA, the CDR3 is TGCGCCAGCAGCGCCGAGACCTGGACTGAAGCTTTCTTT. Translation gives CASSAETWTEAFF.

Only a few counts were recorded for this clonotype. This chain links TRBV11-2 with TRBJ2-7; D is ambiguous. The CDR3 has 15 amino acids. Per the germline V gene, CDR1 is SGHAT and CDR2 is FQNNGV. Trimming pared 6 bases from V and 2 bases from J, leaving 17 bases between. In nucleotides, the CDR3 is TGTGCCAGCAGATCCTTAGTAGACTTAACCTACGAGCAGTACTTC. It is translated as CASRSLVDLTYEQYF.

This clonotype has only a few counts. The genes are TRBV29-1 and TRBJ2-1; 7 nucleotides agree with TRBD1. V shed 6 bases and J 14 bases; nucleotides not matched to a gene: 1. Germline CDR1 and CDR2: SQVTM and ANQGSEA. The CDR3 sequence is 8 residues long. CDR3 loop: CSVGTEFF. The CDR3 coding sequence is TGCAGCGTAGGGACAGAGTTCTTC.

This clonotype was seen more than once but under ten times. The CDR3 region has the DNA TGCAGTGCTCCGGGTGGACTTAGCGTCTACGAGCAGTACTTC. Amino acids: CSAPGGLSVYEQYF. J is TRBJ2-7 and V is TRBV20-1; possible D gene TRBD2, 5 bases. CDR3 length: 14 residues. Germline assignment: CDR1 DFQATT and CDR2 SNEGSKA (reference sequence). V dropped 5 bases and J dropped 3 bases, with 17 bases sitting between them.

The rearrangement joins TRBV6-1 to TRBJ1-5; no definite D call. CDR3 size: 13 residues. Germline values: CDR1 MNHNS, CDR2 SASEGT. With 6 bases removed from V and 0 bases from J, the gap between germline ends came to 6 bases. CDR3 nucleotide sequence: TGTGCCAGCAGGACGGATAGCAATCAGCCCCAGCATTTT. This gives the protein CASRTDSNQPQHF.

The genes are TRBV19 and TRBJ2-7; D is unresolved. Deletions cut 5 bases from V and 6 bases from J, with 17 bases between. This CDR3 region has 14 residues. CDR1 and CDR2 (germline): LNHDA, SQIVND (reference sequence). The CDR3 sequence is CASSATGFWTEQYF. The CDR3 DNA sequence: TGTGCCAGTAGTGCCACCGGTTTTTGGACCGAGCAGTACTTC.

This clonotype has only a few counts. The chain recombines TRBV10-3 with TRBJ1-2; tentative D call: TRBD1 (5 bases). Looked up from germline, CDR1 is ENHRY and CDR2 is SYGVKD. V shed 6 bases and J shed 10 bases, with 12 bases lying between them. This CDR3 comprises 11 residues. The CDR3, as DNA: TGTGCCATCAGCGCCGGGACCAACTACACCTTC. It is translated as CAISAGTNYTF.

This clonotype was observed a few times. The V gene is TRBV27, the J gene TRBJ2-5; D possibly matches TRBD1 or TRBD2 (5 bases each). This CDR3 is built from 15 residues. Trimming pared 2 bases from V and 4 bases from J, leaving 14 bases between. Germline CDR1 MNHEY, CDR2 SMNVEV (reference sequence). CDR3 loop: CASSLDPRGGETQYF. CDR3 nucleotide sequence: TGTGCCAGCAGTTTAGATCCGAGGGGCGGAGAGACCCAGTACTTC.

This chain links TRBV7-9 with TRBJ1-5; D not resolved. With 4 bases removed from V and 0 bases from J, the gap between germline ends came to 7 bases. The CDR3 is 14 residues long. Germline-derived CDR1 and CDR2 are SEHNR and FQNEAQ (reference sequence). This CDR3 is CASSSIFSNQPQHF. The CDR3 nucleotides read TGTGCCAGCAGCTCCATATTTAGCAATCAGCCCCAGCATTTT.

The chain carries TRBV6-1 and TRBJ1-1; D perhaps matches TRBD1 (6 bases). Germline CDR1 and CDR2: MNHNS and SASEGT. The CDR3 is 14 amino acids. V was cut by 5 bases and J by 5 bases, with 15 bases left in between. The CDR3 DNA is TGTGCCAGCAGTATGGGAGGGGGGAGGACTGAAGCTTTCTTT. Amino acids: CASSMGGGRTEAFF.

This chain links TRBV4-1 with TRBJ2-7, with 7 bases aligning to TRBD1. The V segment lost 1 base and the J segment 3 bases; nucleotides outside the gene matches: 9. The CDR3 has 16 residues. The germline V gene encodes CDR1 MGHRA and CDR2 YSYEKL. The CDR3 loop is CASSQVPGTANYEQYF. The DNA for the CDR3 is TGCGCCAGCAGCCAAGTCCCGGGGACAGCGAACTACGAGCAGTACTTC.

The chain links TRBV7-9 to TRBJ2-4; D is ambiguous. This CDR3 has 13 residues. CDR1 SEHNR and CDR2 FQNEAQ come from the germline V gene (reference sequence). The ends were cut back, 2 bases at V and 4 bases at J, with 6 bases in the middle. The CDR3 DNA reads as TGTGCCAGCAGCTTACTACCTAAAAACATTCAGTACTTC. This encodes CASSLLPKNIQYF.

In its sample, this clonotype was seen many times. V and J are TRBV6-4 and TRBJ2-1; TRBD1 matches 11 bases. This CDR3 contains 15 residues. V lost 3 bases to trimming and J lost 6 bases; unmatched junction nucleotides: 4. Germline V lookup: CDR1 MRHNA, CDR2 SNTAGT. This CDR3 is CASSDGQGAFNEQFF. In nucleotides, the CDR3 is TGTGCCAGCAGTGATGGACAGGGGGCTTTCAATGAGCAGTTCTTC.

This clonotype was seen more than once but under ten times. At one end the junction does not follow the germline gene, possibly because of a read error. The rearrangement links TRBV7-3 to TRBJ2-7; D remains ambiguous. From germline, CDR1 is SGHTA and CDR2 FQGTGA. The CDR3 has 9 residues. The CDR3 DNA follows: TGTGCCAGCAGCCCCAGTCCCCACTTC. Translated, it gives CASSPSPHF.

The chain has TRBV12-3 or TRBV12-4 and TRBJ2-2, with D maybe TRBD1 (6 bases). V lost 6 bases to trimming and J lost 3 bases, with 17 bases between them. This CDR3 region has 16 residues. The CDR3 DNA reads TGTGCCAGCAGATTCGACAGGACGAATGACACCGGGGAGCTGTTTTTT. It translates to CASRFDRTNDTGELFF.

The rearrangement joins TRBV20-1 to TRBJ2-3; 10 bases are shared with TRBD1. The CDR3 contains 15 residues. With 3 bases clipped from V and 2 bases from J, the junction kept 5 bases outside the gene matches. In germline, CDR1 is DFQATT, CDR2 SNEGSKA (reference sequence). The CDR3 sequence: CSARDRGGYTDTQYF. Written as DNA, the CDR3 is TGCAGTGCTAGGGACAGGGGGGGATACACAGATACGCAGTATTTT.

This clonotype was seen repeatedly, ten times or more. The chain carries TRBV7-9 and TRBJ2-3, with D possibly matching TRBD1 (5 bases). This CDR3 spans 14 amino acids. Germline V CDR1 and CDR2: SEHNR, FQNEAQ (reference sequence). Trimming stripped 10 bases from V and 2 bases from J, with 16 bases between. CDR3 loop: CATTTDKYTDTQYF. The CDR3 nucleotides read TGTGCCACGACGACAGACAAGTACACAGATACGCAGTATTTT. Full variable domain (missing parts from reference TRBV7-9 and TRBJ2-3): DTGVSQNPRHKITKRGQNVTFRCDPISEHNRLYWYRQTLGQGPEFLTYFQNEAQLEKSRLLSDRFSAERPKGSFSTLEIQRTEQGDSAMYLCATTTDKYTDTQYFGPGTRLTVL.

This rearrangement joins TRBV5-1 to TRBJ2-5, with TRBD2 matching 13 bases. The CDR3 runs to 19 residues. The V segment lost 2 bases and the J segment 2 bases; nucleotides outside the gene matches: 12. The germline gives CDR1 SGHRS, CDR2 YFSETQ. Written as DNA, the CDR3 is TGCGCCAGCAGCTTTGAACTAGCGGGAGGGATTCCGGGACAAGAGACCCAGTACTTC. It is translated as CASSFELAGGIPGQETQYF. Complete variable domain (other parts from reference TRBV5-1 and TRBJ2-5): KAGVTQTPRYLIKTRGQQVTLSCSPISGHRSVSWYQQTPGQGLQFLFEYFSETQRNKGNFPGRFSGRQFSNSRSEMNVSTLELGDSALYLCASSFELAGGIPGQETQYFGPGTRLLVL.

This clonotype has at least ten counts. The gene calls are TRBV3-1 and TRBJ2-1; the D is unclear. The CDR3 sequence is 16 residues long. The V and J ends lost 0 bases and 3 bases respectively, with 12 bases between them. The germline gives CDR1 LGHDT, CDR2 YNNKEL (reference sequence). Written as DNA, the CDR3 is TGTGCCAGCAGCCAAGAAAGCAGGTCTTTCTACAATGAGCAGTTCTTC. It yields the protein CASSQESRSFYNEQFF.

This clonotype has ten or more counts. V is TRBV29-1 and J is TRBJ1-2, with 8 bases that match TRBD1. In germline, CDR1 is SQVTM, CDR2 ANQGSEA. CDR3 length equals 12 residues. V dropped 0 bases and J dropped 8; count of bases not matched to a gene: 2. DNA for the CDR3: TGCAGCGTTGAAGACAGGGGGCACGGCTACACCTTC. This gives the protein CSVEDRGHGYTF. The complete variable domain, with remaining parts taken from reference TRBV29-1 and TRBJ1-2, reads SAVISQKPSRDICQRGTSLTIQCQVDSQVTMMFWYRQQPGQSLTLIATANQGSEATYESGFVIDKFPISRPNLTFSTLTVSNMSPEDSSIYLCSVEDRGHGYTFGSGTRLTVV.

The sample holds many counts of this clonotype. The chain combines TRBV4-3 with TRBJ2-5; 7 bases line up with TRBD2. CDR3 length: 15 amino acids. Germline V gene data show CDR1 as LGHNA and CDR2 as YSLEER. The trim removed 0 bases at V and 5 bases at J, leaving 6 bases unmatched. The CDR3 DNA reads as TGCGCCAGCAGCCAAGAAAGGGCGGGAGTGGAGACCCAGTACTTC. As protein: CASSQERAGVETQYF.

This clonotype was observed at least ten times. The chain has TRBV3-1 and TRBJ2-3; D unclear. Trimming left V 1 base short and J 2 bases short, with 10 bases between. CDR3 size: 15 residues. Per the germline V gene, CDR1 is LGHDT and CDR2 is YNNKEL (reference sequence). The chain's CDR3 is CASSQAWGNTDTQYF. The CDR3 DNA is TGTGCCAGCAGCCAAGCTTGGGGAAACACAGATACGCAGTATTTT.

This clonotype was detected many times. This rearrangement joins TRBV12-3 or TRBV12-4 to TRBJ2-7; no clear D gene. This CDR3 spans 12 amino acids. Deletions cut 6 bases from V and 5 bases from J, with 11 bases between. CDR3 sequence (DNA): TGTGCCAGCAGCCGCTATGTTGACGAGCAGTACTTC. Translation: CASSRYVDEQYF.

The rearrangement joins TRBV20-1 to TRBJ2-1; 8 positions match TRBD2. This CDR3 region has 17 residues. The V gene's germline CDR1 is DFQATT and CDR2 SNEGSKA (reference sequence). The ends lost 0 bases at V and 5 bases at J; junction bases unmatched: 12. The CDR3 nucleotides are TGCAGTGCTAGAGATCTTCTCGGGAGGGACCTGGACAATGAGCAGTTCTTC. Its protein is CSARDLLGRDLDNEQFF.

The chain joins TRBV4-1 to TRBJ2-7; a possible D gene is TRBD2 (6 bases). CDR3 length: 15 residues. CDR1 and CDR2 from the germline V gene are MGHRA and YSYEKL. The V end lost 3 bases, the J end lost 5 bases, and 17 bases lay between the germline ends. The CDR3 loop is CASSQDPGLTDEQYF. CDR3 in DNA: TGCGCCAGCAGCCAGGATCCGGGACTCACCGACGAGCAGTACTTC.

The rearrangement uses TRBV28 and TRBJ2-5; the D gene is possibly TRBD2 (5 bases). Germline V gene data show CDR1 as MDHEN and CDR2 as SYDVKM. The CDR3 has 14 residues. V was shortened by 1 base and J by 10 bases, with 16 bases between the two germline ends. CDR3 residues: CASSLSLEAGDQYF. The CDR3 DNA reads as TGTGCCAGCAGTTTATCTTTAGAGGCCGGGGACCAGTACTTC.

This clonotype was seen only a few times. The rearrangement uses TRBV28 and TRBJ2-7; D is possibly TRBD2 (6 bases). CDR1 and CDR2 (germline): MDHEN, SYDVKM. With 6 bases removed from V and 3 bases from J, the gap between germline ends came to 24 bases. The CDR3 loop spans 17 amino acids. For the CDR3, the DNA is TGTGCCAGCAGCCACGTTTGGGTAGCGGATACCCACTACGAGCAGTACTTC. Translating it yields CASSHVWVADTHYEQYF.

V usage is TRBV3-1 and J usage is TRBJ2-5, with D unresolved. CDR3 length equals 17 residues. Germline CDR1 LGHDT, CDR2 YNNKEL (reference sequence). V was pared by 0 bases and J by 6 bases, with 20 bases between. CDR3 amino acids: CASSQDPIVTIGQTQYF. The CDR3 region has the DNA TGTGCCAGCAGCCAAGACCCAATTGTAACGATCGGTCAGACCCAGTACTTC.